Sequencing of this TCR beta chain was carried out in a study of T and B cells in COVID-19 patients. Whole-study results and caveats: Clonality of TRB repertoires was high in active COVID-19; recovery brought above-healthy diversity and richness. Few blood samples existed from mildly ill patients during symptoms or early in severe cases.

BIOMED2 TRB-A/B primer pools were used in multiplex TRB PCR. From the multiplex PCR reads, TCRdb called clonotypes with MiXCR, one entry per CDR3 protein. The repertoire holds around 8,000 distinct CDR3 sequences, 35% to 50% seen once, with over 2.5% in the top ten. On this clonotype: Its target is not known.

CDR3 length: 13 amino acids. Germline CDR1 is MNHNS and CDR2 is SASEGT. V was cut by 6 bases and J by 8 bases, with 16 bases left in between. TRB was amplified from roughly 250-500 ng of blood genomic DNA. The rearrangement joins TRBV6-1 to TRBJ1-2; possibly TRBD1 for D (6 bases). This TCR was sampled from a human donor who had recovered from COVID-19. Sequencing was performed on blood. This chain's CDR3 is CASRDRFSVGYTF. The CDR3 DNA follows: TGTGCCAGCAGAGACAGGTTCTCCGTGGGCTACACCTTC.